This TCR beta chain was recorded in a study of OX40 agonist ivuxolimab in advanced cancers. Study-level background: Every 2 weeks, patients received ivuxolimab intravenously, dosed at 0.01 to 10 mg/kg.

Sequencing was performed with immunoSEQ multiplex PCR; in TCRdb, only in-frame clones are kept and a portion is missing. In the table there are some 15,000 clones, about 90% of which are singletons. This clone was seen just once. Germline V lookup: CDR1 SGHTA, CDR2 FQGNSA. Trimming left V 2 bases short and J 4 bases short, with 20 bases between. The CDR3 loop spans 17 amino acids. The sample consisted of CD4+ or CD8+ T cells sorted from blood, taken in a trial of the OX40 agonist ivuxolimab. The sequence was collected from an adult with an advanced solid tumor such as melanoma, head and neck, liver or kidney cancer. The rearrangement uses TRBV7-2 and TRBJ2-5; possible D gene TRBD2, 7 bases. CDR3 region: CASSLSPGWEGGETQYF. The CDR3 DNA follows: TGTGCCAGCAGCTTATCCCCTGGGTGGGAGGGGGGAGAGACCCAGTACTTC.